The TCR beta chain under discussion was sequenced for a study of vaccination effects on CD4 cells after COVID-19. Germline CDR1 and CDR2: MGHDK and SYGVNS. V shed 4 bases, J shed 9 bases, and the junction held 7 bases outside the gene matches. This CDR3 is 14 amino acids long. TCRdb's table, derived via immunoSEQ multiplex PCR, lists solely in-frame clones and lacks some. Of fewer than 14,000 clones in the sample, 74% were seen once. A note on this clone: The antigen is undetermined.

Study findings and constraints: Common cold coronaviruses were cross-recognized by only 1 of 255 vaccine-induced clones in healthy vaccinees.

The ViraFEST assay expanded antigen-specific CD4+ T cells with viral peptide pools before sequencing. Once cultured for nine to ten days, the cells underwent separation to obtain CD4+ T cells. Nucleocapsid antibodies stayed negative before and after vaccination, showing no earlier SARS-CoV-2 infection. This specimen consisted of CD4+ T cells from PBMCs cultured with HCoV-229E spike peptides, obtained before COVID-19 vaccination. This chain uses TRBV25-1 with TRBJ2-1, with TRBD2 identical over 9 bases. This TCR was sampled from a human donor who received a COVID-19 vaccine. As DNA, the CDR3 is TGTGCCAGCAGTGTTGGCGGGGGGGGTGGTGAGCAGTTCTTC. It encodes CASSVGGGGGEQFF.